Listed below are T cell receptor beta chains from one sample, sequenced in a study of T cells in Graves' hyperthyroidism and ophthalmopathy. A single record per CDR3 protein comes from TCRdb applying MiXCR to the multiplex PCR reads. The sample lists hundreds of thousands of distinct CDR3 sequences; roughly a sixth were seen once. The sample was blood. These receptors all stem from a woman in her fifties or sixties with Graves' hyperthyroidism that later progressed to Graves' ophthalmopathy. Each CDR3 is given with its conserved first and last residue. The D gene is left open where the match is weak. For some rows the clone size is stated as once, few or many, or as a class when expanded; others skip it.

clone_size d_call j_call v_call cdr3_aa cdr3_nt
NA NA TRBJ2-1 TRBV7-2 CASSLSPGGFSSPDEQFF TGTGCCAGCAGCTTAAGCCCTGGGGGCTTTTCGAGTCCCGATGAGCAGTTCTTC
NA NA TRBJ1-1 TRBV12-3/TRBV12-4 CASRGTKGNFF TGTGCCAGCCGTGGCACCAAGGGTAATTTCTTT
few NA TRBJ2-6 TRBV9 CASTPKWGETGANVLTF TGTGCCAGCACCCCTAAATGGGGGGAAACTGGGGCCAACGTCCTGACTTTC
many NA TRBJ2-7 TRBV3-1 CASSQAGALLYEQYF TGTGCCAGCAGCCAAGCAGGGGCTCTCCTCTACGAGCAGTACTTC
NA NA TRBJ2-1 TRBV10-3 CAISELAGVVNEQFF TGTGCCATCAGTGAACTCGCAGGGGTAGTCAATGAGCAGTTCTTC
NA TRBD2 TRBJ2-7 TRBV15 CATSPGGASGSYEQYF TGTGCCACCAGCCCAGGAGGGGCTAGCGGATCCTACGAGCAGTACTTC
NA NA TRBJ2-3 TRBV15 CATSRVASTDTQYF TGTGCCACCAGCAGAGTTGCCTCCACAGATACGCAGTATTTT
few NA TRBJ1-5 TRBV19 CASRGGRDSNQPQHF TGTGCCAGTCGGGGGGGCAGGGACAGCAATCAGCCCCAGCATTTT
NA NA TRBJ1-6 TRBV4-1 CASSQAEGTYYSYNSPLHF TGCGCCAGCAGCCAAGCGGAGGGAACCTATTACTCCTATAATTCACCCCTCCACTTT
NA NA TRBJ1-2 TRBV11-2 CASSSVQGPNCGYTF TGTGCCAGCAGCTCCGTTCAGGGACCTAACTGTGGCTACACCTTC
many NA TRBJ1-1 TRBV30 CAWSVGPNTEAFF TGTGCCTGGAGTGTGGGGCCCAACACTGAAGCTTTCTTT
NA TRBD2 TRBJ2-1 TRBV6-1 CASSYPGGTAYNEQFF TGTGCCAGCAGTTACCCCGGGGGGACCGCCTACAATGAGCAGTTCTTC
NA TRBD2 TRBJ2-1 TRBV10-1 CASSLAGGEQFF TGCGCCAGCAGTCTAGCGGGCGGGGAGCAGTTCTTC
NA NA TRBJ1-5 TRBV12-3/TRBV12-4 CASSFHNQPQHF TGTGCCAGCAGTTTTCACAATCAGCCCCAGCATTTT
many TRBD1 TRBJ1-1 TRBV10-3 CAISEVPGGMNTEAFF TGTGCCATCAGTGAGGTCCCAGGGGGGATGAACACTGAAGCTTTCTTT
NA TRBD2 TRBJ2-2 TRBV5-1 CASSSPGTSGGNTGELFF TGCGCCAGCAGCTCCCCCGGGACTAGCGGGGGGAACACCGGGGAGCTGTTTTTT
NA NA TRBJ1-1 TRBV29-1 CSVDWQGRITEAFF TGCAGCGTTGATTGGCAGGGGAGAATAACTGAAGCTTTCTTT
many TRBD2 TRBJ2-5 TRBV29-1 CSVEDRTSGDETQYF TGCAGCGTTGAAGATCGGACTAGCGGGGATGAGACCCAGTACTTC
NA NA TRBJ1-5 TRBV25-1 CASSESRGGKLQPQHF TGTGCCAGCAGTGAATCTCGGGGTGGGAAGCTCCAGCCCCAGCATTTT
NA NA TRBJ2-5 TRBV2 CASRRTSQETQYF TGTGCCAGCAGGCGGACAAGCCAAGAGACCCAGTACTTC